The 22 T cell receptor beta chains below were found in one sample sequenced in a study of vaccination and CD4 T cells after COVID-19. Treatment: approximately 9-day PBMC culture with coronavirus spike peptide pools or control peptides (ViraFEST assay). Sequencing of cultured CD4+ T cell DNA used the Oncomine TCR Beta short-read assay. MiXCR, run by TCRdb on the PCR reads, gives a single entry per CDR3 protein. The repertoire has about 12,000 distinct CDR3 sequences, over 50% of them found once; the top ten carry approximately 16%. These receptors' targets are unknown. Specimen: CD4+ T cells from blood, cultured in vitro. The receptors shown here come from a human donor who had recovered from COVID-19.

This clonotype has just a few counts. The J gene is TRBJ1-2, the V gene TRBV10-3, with D perhaps matching TRBD1 (6 bases). V shed 2 bases and J shed 5 bases, with 9 bases lying between them. This CDR3 region has 13 residues. The germline CDR1 and CDR2 sequences are ENHRY and SYGVKD. CDR3 coding DNA: TGTGCCATCAGTGAGACAGGGCCGTATGGCTACACCTTC. Translating it yields CAISETGPYGYTF.

This clonotype occurred a few times. This chain links TRBV20-1 with TRBJ1-6, with TRBD1 as a possible D gene (6 bases). The CDR3 runs 16 residues. The V gene lost 3 bases and the J gene lost 8 bases, with 20 bases spanning the gap. CDR1 and CDR2 (germline): DFQATT, SNEGSKA (reference sequence). The CDR3 coding sequence is TGCAGTGCTAGTATCACGGGGGCCCCTGGGGATTCACCCCTCCACTTT. Its translation is CSASITGAPGDSPLHF.

Concerning this clonotype itself: The conserved phenylalanine or tryptophan normally closing the CDR3 is absent here, so this likely arose from a read error. Here the CDR3 reads CASSHEIAGSNEQFL. Written as DNA, the CDR3 is TGTGCCAGCAGCCATGAGATAGCGGGATCCAATGAGCAGTTCTTA. The chain carries TRBV6-2 or TRBV6-3 and TRBJ2-1; 8 nucleotides align to TRBD2. Trimming removed 6 bases from V and 6 bases from J; junction bases left unmatched: 10. This CDR3 comprises 15 residues. Germline CDR1 is MNHEY and CDR2 is SVGEGT.

The chain is built from TRBV10-3 and TRBJ2-3; no firm D call. The CDR3 is 12 residues long. Germline V gene sequence: CDR1 ENHRY, CDR2 SYGVKD. The V and J ends lost 7 bases and 2 bases respectively, with 7 bases between them. The CDR3 reads CAINGPTDTQYF. The CDR3, as DNA: TGTGCCATCAATGGACCCACAGATACGCAGTATTTT.

The gene calls are TRBV20-1 and TRBJ2-1, with 7 bases fitting TRBD2. CDR3 length: 14 residues. The ends lost 5 bases at V and 9 bases at J; junction bases unmatched: 13. The germline V gene encodes CDR1 DFQATT and CDR2 SNEGSKA (reference sequence). CDR3 nucleotides: TGCAGTGCTGCTCTTTACGGGAGGATAGGTGAGCAGTTCTTC. Residues: CSAALYGRIGEQFF.

The V gene is TRBV20-1, the J gene TRBJ2-5; no clear D. V was shortened by 5 bases and J by 1 base, with 14 bases between the two germline ends. Per germline, CDR1 DFQATT and CDR2 SNEGSKA (reference sequence). This CDR3 contains 14 residues. The CDR3 spells CSAHTASGQETQYF. In DNA form, the CDR3 reads TGCAGTGCTCACACAGCATCGGGCCAAGAGACCCAGTACTTC.

The gene calls are TRBV5-4 and TRBJ2-5; 9 bases are a match to TRBD1. Unmatched junction bases numbered 8, after V lost 3 bases and J lost 2 bases. Looked up from germline, CDR1 is SGHNT and CDR2 is YYREEE (reference sequence). The CDR3 sequence is 16 residues long. CDR3 sequence reads: CASSYPGTGSQETQYF. The CDR3 DNA sequence: TGTGCCAGCAGCTACCCCGGGACAGGGTCACAAGAGACCCAGTACTTC.

The V gene is TRBV11-2, the J gene TRBJ1-1, with a weak D call TRBD1 (5 bases). Germline loops: CDR1 SGHAT, CDR2 FQNNGV. The length of the CDR3 is 14 residues. The V end lost 1 base, the J end lost 9 bases, and 15 bases lay between the germline ends. The CDR3 sequence: CASSLGGLDIQAFF. CDR3 nucleotide sequence: TGTGCCAGCAGCTTAGGTGGTCTGGACATTCAAGCTTTCTTT.

Details on this clonotype: One end of the junction is discordant with germline, which a read error may explain. The chain carries TRBV7-9 and TRBJ2-7, with D possibly TRBD1 on 5 matching bases. The CDR3 spans 12 residues. Germline V gene sequence: CDR1 SEHNR, CDR2 FQNEAQ (reference sequence). The CDR3 here is CASSFQGYEQYF. DNA for the CDR3: TGCGCCAGCAGCTTCCAGGGCTACGAGCAGTACTTC.

This chain joins TRBV29-1 and TRBJ2-1; 9 bases align to TRBD2. V lost 8 bases and J lost 0; bases outside the gene matches: 5. Per the germline V gene, CDR1 is SQVTM and CDR2 is ANQGSEA. The CDR3 has 14 residues. The CDR3 protein is CSFLAGSSYNEQFF. CDR3 in DNA: TGCAGCTTTCTAGCGGGAAGCTCCTACAATGAGCAGTTCTTC.

This clonotype came up once. This CDR3 reads CASSWGGGKMGQPQHF. Here the CDR3 DNA reads TGTGCCAGCAGCTGGGGGGGAGGGAAGATGGGACAGCCCCAGCATTTT. This rearrangement joins TRBV5-4 to TRBJ1-5, with D possibly TRBD1 on 5 matching bases. The V gene's germline CDR1 is SGHNT and CDR2 YYREEE (reference sequence). This CDR3 spans 16 amino acids. The V gene lost 3 bases and the J gene lost 7 bases, with 20 bases spanning the gap.

In this sample, this clonotype turned up once. The V gene is TRBV7-2, the J gene TRBJ2-3, with TRBD2 matching over 9 bases. V trimming: 7 bases; J trimming: 3 bases; junction bases outside the gene matches: 5. CDR3 size: 14 residues. Germline V gives CDR1 SGHTA, CDR2 FQGNSA. The CDR3: CASKLAGETDTQYF. CDR3 bases: TGTGCCAGCAAACTAGCGGGCGAGACAGATACGCAGTATTTT.

This clonotype was observed a handful of times. V usage is TRBV7-9 and J usage is TRBJ1-2; TRBD1 matches at 7 bases. Germline lookup yields CDR1 SEHNR and CDR2 FQNEAQ (reference sequence). The CDR3 spans 13 residues. V dropped 2 bases and J dropped 6; count of bases not matched to a gene: 3. CDR3 sequence (DNA): TGTGCCAGCAGCTTACTCCAGGGGGATGGCTACACCTTC. It is translated as CASSLLQGDGYTF.

This chain connects TRBV30 to TRBJ1-6; 7 nucleotides line up with TRBD1. J lost 0 bases, V lost 3 bases, and 5 bases had no gene match. CDR3 size: 16 residues. CDR1 and CDR2 from the germline V gene are GTSNPN and SVGIG (reference sequence). The CDR3: CAWSRGGRSYNSPLHF. DNA of the CDR3: TGTGCCTGGAGCAGGGGGGGCCGCTCCTATAATTCACCCCTCCACTTT.

The chain uses TRBV20-1 and TRBJ1-6; weak D call: TRBD1 (5 bases). CDR1 DFQATT and CDR2 SNEGSKA come from the germline V gene (reference sequence). V was trimmed by 5 bases and J by 6 bases, leaving 20 bases between them. The CDR3 length is 16 residues. The DNA of the CDR3 is TGCAGTGCTCCAAGAGGGGACCAGGTGTTTAATTCACCCCTCCACTTT. Its protein product is CSAPRGDQVFNSPLHF.

The rearrangement joins TRBV7-6 to TRBJ2-3, with D hard to call. Germline V gives CDR1 SGHVS, CDR2 FNYEAQ. The CDR3 has 13 residues. The V gene lost 4 bases and the J gene lost 2 bases, with 7 bases spanning the gap. CDR3 DNA sequence: TGTGCCAGCAGCTCGCGGACCACAGATACGCAGTATTTT. Its translation is CASSSRTTDTQYF.

The gene calls are TRBV7-8 and TRBJ1-5; D is perhaps TRBD1 (6 bases). Deletions cut 5 bases from V and 6 bases from J, with 23 bases between. The CDR3 extends over 17 amino acids. Germline CDR1 SGHVS, CDR2 FQNEAQ. CDR3 region: CASSAPPRQGMSQPQHF. CDR3 coding DNA: TGTGCCAGCAGCGCCCCCCCCCGGCAGGGGATGAGTCAGCCCCAGCATTTT.

This clonotype has a handful of counts. V is TRBV7-8 and J is TRBJ1-1; the D gene is possibly TRBD1 (5 bases). Trimming pared 5 bases from V and 1 base from J, leaving 14 bases between. This CDR3 is built from 15 residues. Germline CDR1 reads SGHVS; CDR2 reads FQNEAQ. CDR3 DNA sequence: TGTGCCAGCAGCCCAAGTGGGACGACGAACACTGAAGCTTTCTTT. Translation: CASSPSGTTNTEAFF. The whole variable domain, remainder taken from reference TRBV7-8 and TRBJ1-1, is GAGVSQSPRYKVAKRGQDVALRCDPISGHVSLFWYQQALGQGPEFLTYFQNEAQLDKSGLPSDRFFAERPEGSVSTLKIQRTQQEDSAVYLCASSPSGTTNTEAFFGQGTRLTVV.

The chain uses TRBV6-1 and TRBJ1-6; possible D gene TRBD1, 6 bases. The CDR3 is 12 amino acids. Germline CDR1 and CDR2: MNHNS and SASEGT. Trimming took 6 bases from V and 9 from J, leaving 9 bases between them. The CDR3 bases are TGTGCCAGCAGCCAGGACAGTTCACCCCTCCACTTT. The encoded protein is CASSQDSSPLHF.

J is TRBJ2-7 and V is TRBV7-9; 10 bases are a match to TRBD2. CDR1 SEHNR and CDR2 FQNEAQ come from the germline V gene (reference sequence). This CDR3 comprises 16 residues. The V and J ends lost 3 bases and 3 bases, in that order; junction bases with no gene match: 8. This chain's CDR3 is CASSLVLAGADYEQYF. CDR3 DNA: TGTGCCAGCAGCTTGGTCCTAGCGGGAGCCGACTACGAGCAGTACTTC.

This chain uses TRBV6-1 with TRBJ2-1; D gene uncertain. Germline CDR1 is MNHNS and CDR2 is SASEGT. The CDR3 is made up of 16 amino acids. The V end was cut by 0 bases, the J end by 9 bases, with 18 bases between. The CDR3: CASSEARSPESREQFF. CDR3 in DNA: TGTGCCAGCAGTGAAGCGAGGTCCCCCGAGTCTCGTGAGCAGTTCTTC.

V usage is TRBV20-1 and J usage is TRBJ2-1; D is unclear. The germline V gene encodes CDR1 DFQATT and CDR2 SNEGSKA (reference sequence). The CDR3 loop spans 13 amino acids. The CDR3 here is CRVRSLGSVEQFF. The CDR3 DNA follows: TGCAGAGTAAGGAGTCTTGGGTCTGTTGAGCAGTTCTTC.